The rows below give T cell receptor beta chains drawn from one sample of a study of PD-L1 blockade in urothelial cancer. Here immunoSEQ multiplex PCR was the method, and the copy in TCRdb shows in-frame clones only, minus some. The sample carries roughly 130,000 clones, about four fifths recorded once. The sample consisted of PBMCs, taken around atezolizumab (anti-PD-L1) treatment. These receptors originate from a man in his fifties or sixties with urothelial cancer. CDR3s include the opening cysteine and the closing phenylalanine or tryptophan. D genes are given only for firm matches. Some rows have no size entry. The others give once, few or many, or a class for an expanded clone.

13	TRBD1	once	TRBV2	TRBJ2-7	CATHPGTGVEQYF	TGTGCCACCCACCCCGGGACAGGGGTCGAGCAGTACTTC
12	TRBD2	-	TRBV5-1	TRBJ2-1	CASTDGRYEQFF	TGCGCCAGCACGGACGGGAGGTATGAGCAGTTCTTC
16	TRBD2	-	TRBV7-3	TRBJ2-1	CASSLRGGSSYNEQFF	TGTGCCAGCAGCTTAAGGGGCGGGAGCTCCTACAATGAGCAGTTCTTC
12	-	-	TRBV5-1	TRBJ1-6	CASSSGQTPLHF	TGCGCCAGCAGCTCCGGACAGACTCCCCTCCACTTT
15	TRBD1	once	TRBV19	TRBJ1-3	CASSTRQGAGNTIYF	TGTGCCAGTAGTACCCGACAGGGTGCGGGAAACACCATATATTTT
16	TRBD1	-	TRBV9	TRBJ1-4	CASSPGQGGWNEKLFF	TGTGCCAGCAGTCCGGGACAGGGAGGTTGGAATGAAAAACTGTTTTTT
15	-	-	TRBV4-1	TRBJ2-1	CASSPARQEWNEQFF	TGCGCCAGCAGCCCCGCAAGACAGGAATGGAATGAGCAGTTCTTC
14	-	-	TRBV27	TRBJ2-5	CASSVTAYSETQYF	TGTGCCAGCAGCGTTACGGCCTACAGTGAGACCCAGTACTTC
15	TRBD1	-	TRBV7-9	TRBJ1-3	CASSLLGQGGNTIYF	TGTGCCAGCAGCTTATTGGGACAGGGGGGAAACACCATATATTTT
17	TRBD2	-	TRBV7-8	TRBJ2-2	CASSFGGSSGRSGELFF	TGTGCCAGCAGCTTCGGGGGCTCTAGCGGGAGGTCCGGGGAGCTGTTTTTT
15	-	-	TRBV30	TRBJ2-1	CAWSSGLSSYNEQFF	TGTGCCTGGAGTTCGGGTTTAAGCTCCTACAATGAGCAGTTCTTC
14	-	-	TRBV27	TRBJ2-7	CASSLGFRTPEQYF	TGTGCCAGCAGTCTCGGCTTTAGGACACCTGAGCAGTACTTC
12	-	few	TRBV7-2	TRBJ2-5	CASSATRKTQYF	TGTGCCAGCAGCGCGACAAGGAAGACCCAGTACTTC
15	-	-	TRBV5-1	TRBJ1-3	CASSSRHTSGNTIYF	TGCGCCAGCAGCTCGAGACATACCTCTGGAAACACCATATATTTT
16	-	-	TRBV15	TRBJ2-6	CATSSRQLPGANVLTF	TGTGCCACCAGCAGCAGACAGCTCCCTGGGGCCAACGTCCTGACTTTC
14	-	-	TRBV4-2	TRBJ2-3	CASSQGRGTDTQYF	TGTGCCAGCAGCCAAGGGCGGGGCACAGATACGCAGTATTTT
18	TRBD2	-	TRBV18	TRBJ2-2	CASSPMVAGGANTGELFF	TGTGCCAGCTCACCGATGGTAGCGGGAGGGGCGAACACCGGGGAGCTGTTTTTT
14	TRBD1	once	TRBV18	TRBJ2-7	CASSRQGIRYEQYF	TGTGCCAGCTCTCGACAGGGGATACGCTACGAGCAGTACTTC
15	TRBD2	-	TRBV6-5	TRBJ2-3	CASSHGGVRTDTQYF	TGTGCCAGCAGTCATGGGGGGGTGAGGACAGATACGCAGTATTTT
16	-	-	TRBV27	TRBJ1-6	CASSLREGWGNSPLHF	TGTGCCAGCAGTTTGAGGGAGGGATGGGGGAATTCACCCCTCCACTTT
12	-	few	TRBV10-3	TRBJ2-7	CAISDRGYEQYF	TGTGCCATCAGTGACAGGGGCTACGAGCAGTACTTC
15	TRBD2	-	TRBV2	TRBJ2-7	CASSERLASSYEQYF	TGTGCCAGCAGCGAAAGACTAGCGAGCTCCTACGAGCAGTACTTC
13	-	-	TRBV18	TRBJ1-1	CASQGGGDTEAFF	TGTGCCAGCCAAGGGGGGGGAGACACTGAAGCTTTCTTT
15	-	-	TRBV27	TRBJ2-3	CASSFRRVSTDTQYF	TGTGCCAGCAGTTTCAGGCGAGTAAGCACAGATACGCAGTATTTT
13	-	few	TRBV7-8	TRBJ2-7	CASSPPGLPTLWF	TGTGCCAGCAGCCCGCCGGGTTTACCCACGTTGTGGTTC
16	-	-	TRBV9	TRBJ1-3	CASSFGRGYSGNTIYF	TGTGCCAGCAGTTTCGGCCGCGGCTACTCTGGAAACACCATATATTTT
15	-	-	TRBV18	TRBJ2-1	CASSTGKSSYNEQFF	TGTGCCAGCTCAACCGGGAAAAGCTCCTACAATGAGCAGTTCTTC
14	-	-	TRBV28	TRBJ2-3	CASSYRDSGDTQYF	TGTGCCAGCAGTTATCGTGACAGTGGAGATACGCAGTATTTT
15	TRBD2	-	TRBV7-3	TRBJ2-2	CASSLGTSGKGELFF	TGTGCCAGCAGCCTCGGGACTAGCGGGAAGGGGGAGCTGTTTTTT
15	TRBD1	-	TRBV6-5	TRBJ1-4	CASSYSKQGNGKLFF	TGTGCCAGCAGTTACTCGAAACAGGGGAATGGAAAACTGTTTTTT
16	-	-	TRBV2	TRBJ2-4	CASQEKTGLAKNIQYF	TGTGCCAGCCAAGAAAAGACAGGACTAGCCAAAAACATTCAGTACTTC
14	-	-	TRBV6-5	TRBJ2-1	CASSRLVANNEQFF	TGTGCCAGCAGCCGACTAGTAGCAAACAATGAGCAGTTCTTC
14	-	few	TRBV6-1	TRBJ1-4	CASSLSFSGEKLFF	TGTGCCAGCAGTCTTTCGTTCAGCGGTGAAAAACTGTTTTTT
13	TRBD1	few	TRBV19	TRBJ2-7	CASSTGGGYEQYF	TGTGCCAGTAGTACAGGGGGCGGGTACGAGCAGTACTTC
17	TRBD2	-	TRBV10-2	TRBJ2-7	CASAVLAGGLITYEQYF	TGCGCCAGCGCCGTCCTAGCGGGAGGGTTAATCACCTACGAGCAGTACTTC
15	TRBD1	-	TRBV6-6	TRBJ2-2	CASSGQGANTGELFF	TGTGCCAGCAGCGGACAGGGGGCGAACACCGGGGAGCTGTTTTTT
15	TRBD1	-	TRBV13	TRBJ2-7	CASSFPGQGVAEQYF	TGTGCCAGCAGCTTTCCGGGACAGGGTGTAGCCGAGCAGTACTTC